Listed below are T cell receptor beta chains from one sample, sequenced in a study of technical replicates of blood from a handful of donors. Libraries were prepared by immunoSEQ multiplex PCR; TCRdb keeps only in-frame clonotypes and omits some of them. The data show around 70,000 clones, 95% seen once. The sequencing sample was made of T cells isolated from PBMCs. The receptors stem from a human donor in good health. CDR3s include the opening cysteine and the closing phenylalanine or tryptophan. Rows may omit the clone size; those that give it use once, few, many or a size class.

v_gene	abundance	j_gene	CDR3aa
TRBV19	NA	TRBJ1-1	CASIQGAGGTEAFF
TRBV6-1	once	TRBJ2-2	CAIHPVARGTGELFF
TRBV7-9	NA	TRBJ2-1	CASGESSGEQFF
TRBV7-8	NA	TRBJ1-1	CASSLAGTGDLNTEAFF
TRBV6-1	NA	TRBJ1-1	CASSETGTEAFF
TRBV10-1	NA	TRBJ2-3	CASSGLVLTDTQYF
TRBV10-2	once	TRBJ2-1	CASSEGSNEQFF
TRBV6-6	NA	TRBJ1-5	CASRPQGPDQPQHF
TRBV9	NA	TRBJ1-1	CASSSTGGTEAFF
TRBV4-2	NA	TRBJ2-5	CASSLRQGAQETQYF
TRBV2	NA	TRBJ2-7	CASREDTYYEQYF
TRBV5-1	NA	TRBJ2-5	CASSPGTVQETQYF
TRBV29-1	NA	TRBJ2-1	CSVEDAHLGAANEQFF
TRBV7-6	NA	TRBJ2-1	CASSLTSSGGQIGRNEQFF
TRBV12-5	NA	TRBJ2-7	CASGSGQSSYEQYF
TRBV2	NA	TRBJ2-4	CASSLANRGPENIQYF